A selection of T cell receptor beta chains follows, all from one sample in a study of T cell clonotyping in hematopoietic cell transplantation. Profiling relied on immunoSEQ multiplex PCR, and the TCRdb table lists in-frame clones only, not all of them. This sample has around 28,000 clones, with approximately 94% found just once. This sample comprised peripheral blood mononuclear cells, obtained before stem cell transplant. These TCRs come from a man over 45 with acute myeloid leukemia. Some clones in this sample may be carry-over from other donors' samples. Both conserved end residues are part of each CDR3. A D gene is named only where the DNA matches it firmly. Clone size is shown for a subset of rows, as once, few, many or a class of expanded clone.

size | D | J | V | CDR3 | DNA
. | . | TRBJ2-1 | TRBV5-6 | CASSLGGSNEQFF | TGTGCCAGCAGCTTGGGCGGGTCGAATGAGCAGTTCTTC
. | TRBD1 | TRBJ2-7 | TRBV10-1 | CASTEGAGRFSYEQYF | TGCGCCAGCACCGAGGGGGCAGGGCGCTTCTCCTACGAGCAGTACTTC
. | . | TRBJ1-1 | TRBV6-1 | CASSETRGRGNTEAFF | TGTGCCAGCAGTGAAACCCGGGGGCGGGGGAACACTGAAGCTTTCTTT
. | . | TRBJ1-2 | TRBV28 | CASSLEGFRGYTF | TGTGCCAGCAGTTTGGAGGGATTTCGGGGCTACACCTTC
. | TRBD1 | TRBJ1-2 | TRBV6-5 | CASSYGQGGYGYTF | TGTGCCAGCAGTTACGGACAGGGAGGGTATGGCTACACCTTC
. | TRBD1 | TRBJ1-2 | TRBV5-5 | CASADRAYGYTF | TGTGCCAGCGCGGACAGGGCCTATGGCTACACCTTC
. | . | TRBJ1-2 | TRBV4-2 | CASSQEQGQIGNYGYTF | TGTGCCAGCAGCCAAGAGCAGGGGCAGATCGGGAACTATGGCTACACCTTC
. | . | TRBJ1-5 | TRBV6-1 | CASSEAGRSNQPQHF | TGTGCCAGCAGTGAAGCAGGAAGAAGCAATCAGCCCCAGCATTTT
. | . | TRBJ1-2 | TRBV2 | CASSVVTLGYTF | TGTGCCAGCAGTGTAGTCACTCTTGGCTACACCTTC
. | TRBD1 | TRBJ1-5 | TRBV27 | CASRPGTGGSQPQHF | TGTGCCAGCAGACCGGGGACAGGGGGCAGTCAGCCCCAGCATTTT
. | . | TRBJ2-3 | TRBV20-1 | CSASLEDTQYF | TGCAGTGCTTCCTTGGAAGATACGCAGTATTTT
. | . | TRBJ1-1 | TRBV7-8 | CASSLVGFQNTEAFF | TGTGCCAGCAGCTTAGTCGGGTTCCAGAACACTGAAGCTTTCTTT
. | TRBD2 | TRBJ2-2 | TRBV28 | CASTLLAGDITGELFF | TGTGCCAGCACCCTCTTGGCGGGAGACATCACCGGGGAGCTGTTTTTT
. | . | TRBJ2-3 | TRBV28 | CASTPRTDTQYF | TGTGCCAGCACCCCTCGCACAGATACGCAGTATTTT
. | . | TRBJ2-2 | TRBV7-6 | CASSLAQTGELFF | TGTGCCAGCAGCTTAGCGCAAACCGGGGAGCTGTTTTTT
. | . | TRBJ1-2 | TRBV6-6 | CASSQTGNGYTF | TGTGCCAGCAGTCAAACAGGGAACGGCTACACCTTC
. | . | TRBJ2-5 | TRBV28 | CASSLEGGTQYF | TGTGCCAGCAGTTTAGAGGGCGGGACCCAGTACTTC
. | . | TRBJ2-3 | TRBV30 | CAYTIRGDTQYF | TGTGCCTACACTATCCGGGGGGATACGCAGTATTTT
. | . | TRBJ1-5 | TRBV9 | CASSAEAGYQPQHF | TGTGCCAGCAGCGCAGAGGCAGGTTATCAGCCCCAGCATTTT
. | . | TRBJ2-5 | TRBV9 | CASSGHRERGETQYF | TGTGCCAGCAGCGGCCACAGGGAACGTGGGGAGACCCAGTACTTC
. | . | TRBJ1-5 | TRBV4-2 | CASSQADRGYSNQPQHF | TGTGCCAGCAGCCAGGCGGACAGAGGATATAGCAATCAGCCCCAGCATTTT
. | TRBD2 | TRBJ2-2 | TRBV30 | CAWSGFRTSGGANTGELFF | TGTGCCTGGAGCGGTTTTAGGACTAGCGGGGGGGCGAACACCGGGGAGCTGTTTTTT
. | . | TRBJ2-7 | TRBV28 | CASSYAGYREQYF | TGTGCCAGCAGTTACGCAGGGTATCGCGAGCAGTACTTC
. | . | TRBJ1-2 | TRBV15 | CATSRGGDYGYTF | TGTGCCACCAGCAGAGGGGGTGACTATGGCTACACCTTC
. | TRBD2 | TRBJ2-1 | TRBV7-2 | CASSLARRGGQFF | TGTGCCAGCAGCTTAGCGCGGCGGGGGGGGCAGTTCTTC
. | . | TRBJ2-7 | TRBV2 | CASSLEGDEQYF | TGTGCCAGCAGTTTGGAGGGGGACGAGCAGTACTTC
. | . | TRBJ1-2 | TRBV10-3 | CAISESGRKIYGYTF | TGTGCCATCAGTGAGTCGGGCAGGAAGATCTATGGCTACACCTTC
once | TRBD2 | TRBJ2-5 | TRBV10-1 | CASSESPITSGGETQYF | TGCGCCAGCAGTGAGTCTCCCATCACTAGCGGGGGTGAGACCCAGTACTTC
. | . | TRBJ2-1 | TRBV7-2 | CASSRLPGTYNEQFF | TGTGCCAGCAGCCGACTGCCCGGGACCTACAATGAGCAGTTCTTC
. | . | TRBJ2-2 | TRBV6-5 | CASSYSFPGTGELFF | TGTGCCAGCAGTTACTCGTTCCCCGGAACCGGGGAGCTGTTTTTT
. | . | TRBJ2-6 | TRBV6-1 | CASKVTSGANVLTF | TGTGCCAGCAAGGTGACCTCTGGGGCCAACGTCCTGACTTTC
. | . | TRBJ2-1 | TRBV19 | CASKGNNEQFF | TGTGCCAGTAAGGGAAACAATGAGCAGTTCTTC
. | TRBD1 | TRBJ1-4 | TRBV4-3 | CASSQGLTGSGEKLFF | TGCGCCAGCAGCCAAGGCTTGACAGGGAGCGGTGAAAAACTGTTTTTT
. | TRBD2 | TRBJ2-7 | TRBV4-2 | CASSQEPLSPSGGAYEQYF | TGTGCCAGCAGCCAAGAACCCCTGTCTCCTAGCGGGGGGGCCTACGAGCAGTACTTC
. | . | TRBJ1-5 | TRBV5-4 | CASSLEPDSNQPQHF | TGTGCCAGCAGCTTGGAGCCTGATAGCAATCAGCCCCAGCATTTT
. | TRBD2 | TRBJ2-4 | TRBV5-4 | CASSSRDYKNIQYF | TGTGCCAGCAGCTCCCGGGACTATAAAAACATTCAGTACTTC
. | . | TRBJ2-2 | TRBV7-2 | CASSFKGFDTGELFF | TGTGCCAGCAGCTTTAAGGGTTTCGACACCGGGGAGCTGTTTTTT
. | . | TRBJ1-5 | TRBV6-6 | CASSMTGTNPGQPQHF | TGTGCCAGCAGCATGACCGGGACAAATCCGGGACAGCCCCAGCATTTT
. | TRBD2 | TRBJ2-1 | TRBV5-6 | CASSDQGLAGGLYNEQFF | TGTGCCAGCAGCGACCAGGGACTAGCGGGAGGACTGTACAATGAGCAGTTCTTC
. | . | TRBJ1-2 | TRBV2 | CASSESERLYGYTF | TGTGCCAGCAGTGAAAGCGAACGGCTCTATGGCTACACCTTC
. | . | TRBJ2-5 | TRBV27 | CASSLNPGTETQYF | TGTGCCAGCAGTTTAAATCCCGGGACAGAGACCCAGTACTTC
. | . | TRBJ2-5 | TRBV28 | CASSGPGVGSQETQYF | TGTGCCAGCAGCGGTCCAGGGGTTGGCTCCCAAGAGACCCAGTACTTC
. | . | TRBJ1-5 | TRBV30 | CAWSTGNNQPQHF | TGTGCCTGGTCGACGGGTAACAATCAGCCCCAGCATTTT
. | . | TRBJ2-2 | TRBV7-9 | CAPARSHGELFF | TGTGCCCCCGCGCGTAGCCACGGGGAGCTGTTTTTT
. | . | TRBJ2-2 | TRBV9 | CASSPGGSTGELFF | TGTGCCAGCAGCCCTGGTGGAAGTACCGGGGAGCTGTTTTTT
. | TRBD1 | TRBJ2-2 | TRBV18 | CASSRAGGADTGELFF | TGTGCCAGCTCACGTGCAGGGGGCGCCGACACCGGGGAGCTGTTTTTT
. | TRBD2 | TRBJ2-5 | TRBV11-2 | CASSLDGSGYETQYF | TGTGCCAGCAGCTTAGATGGTAGCGGGTATGAGACCCAGTACTTC
. | TRBD1 | TRBJ1-6 | TRBV4-2 | CASSQDPSGGAGRDSPLHF | TGTGCCAGCAGCCAAGATCCTTCAGGGGGCGCGGGAAGAGATTCACCCCTCCACTTT
. | TRBD1 | TRBJ2-5 | TRBV5-6 | CASSSAGQGGETQYF | TGTGCCAGCAGCTCAGCGGGACAGGGGGGGGAGACCCAGTACTTC
. | TRBD2 | TRBJ2-5 | TRBV30 | CAWSPYLAGGGAQYF | TGTGCCTGGAGTCCCTACCTAGCGGGGGGCGGGGCCCAGTACTTC
once | . | TRBJ1-2 | TRBV6-1 | CASSFLYGYTF | TGTGCCAGCAGCTTCCTTTATGGCTACACCTTC
once | . | TRBJ2-5 | TRBV2 | CASSEWASLQETQYF | TGTGCCAGCAGTGAATGGGCTAGCCTCCAAGAGACCCAGTACTTC
. | TRBD2 | TRBJ2-1 | TRBV5-1 | CASTLRTSGRNEQFF | TGCGCCAGCACCCTACGGACTAGCGGGCGCAATGAGCAGTTCTTC
. | . | TRBJ1-1 | TRBV29-1 | CSVAGLNTEAFF | TGCAGCGTGGCCGGGCTGAACACTGAAGCTTTCTTT
. | . | TRBJ2-7 | TRBV30 | CAWRRQRYEQYF | TGTGCCTGGAGACGACAGCGCTACGAGCAGTACTTC
. | . | TRBJ1-2 | TRBV7-9 | CASSFREPYGYTF | TGTGCCAGCAGCTTTCGGGAGCCCTATGGCTACACCTTC